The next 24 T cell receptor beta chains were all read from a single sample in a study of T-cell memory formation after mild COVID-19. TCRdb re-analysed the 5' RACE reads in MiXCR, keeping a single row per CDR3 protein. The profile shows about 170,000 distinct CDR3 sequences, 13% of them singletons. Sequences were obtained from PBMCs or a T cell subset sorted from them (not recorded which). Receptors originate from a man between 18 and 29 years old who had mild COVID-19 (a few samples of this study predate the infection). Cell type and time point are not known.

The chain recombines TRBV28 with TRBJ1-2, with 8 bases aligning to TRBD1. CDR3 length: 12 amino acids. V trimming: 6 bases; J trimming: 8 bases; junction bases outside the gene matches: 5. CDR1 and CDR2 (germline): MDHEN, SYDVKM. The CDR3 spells CASSSRGRGYTF. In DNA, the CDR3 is TGTGCCAGCAGCTCCAGGGGGCGCGGCTACACCTTC.

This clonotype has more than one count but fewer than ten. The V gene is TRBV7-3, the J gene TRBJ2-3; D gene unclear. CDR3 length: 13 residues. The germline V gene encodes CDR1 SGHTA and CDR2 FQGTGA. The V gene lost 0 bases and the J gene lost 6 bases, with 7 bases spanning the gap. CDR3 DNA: TGTGCCAGCAGCTTAACAATAGGGGATACGCAGTATTTT. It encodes CASSLTIGDTQYF.

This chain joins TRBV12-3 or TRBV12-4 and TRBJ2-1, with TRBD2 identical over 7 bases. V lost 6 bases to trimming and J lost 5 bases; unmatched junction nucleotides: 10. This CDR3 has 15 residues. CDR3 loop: CASRGTLAGDNEQFF. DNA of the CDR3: TGTGCCAGCAGAGGGACCCTTGCGGGGGACAATGAGCAGTTCTTC.

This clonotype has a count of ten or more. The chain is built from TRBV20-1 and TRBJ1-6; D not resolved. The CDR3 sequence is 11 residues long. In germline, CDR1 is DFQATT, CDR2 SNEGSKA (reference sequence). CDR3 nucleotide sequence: TGCAACCCACTTCGGGATTCACCCCTCCACTTT. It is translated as CNPLRDSPLHF.

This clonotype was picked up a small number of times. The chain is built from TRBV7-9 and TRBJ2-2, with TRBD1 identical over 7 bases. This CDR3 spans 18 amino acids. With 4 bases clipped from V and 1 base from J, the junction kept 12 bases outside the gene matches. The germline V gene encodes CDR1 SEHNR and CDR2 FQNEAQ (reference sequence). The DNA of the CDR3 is TGTGCCAGCAGCTCGCGAACCTCCGGGACAGTGAACACCGGGGAGCTGTTTTTT. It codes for CASSSRTSGTVNTGELFF.

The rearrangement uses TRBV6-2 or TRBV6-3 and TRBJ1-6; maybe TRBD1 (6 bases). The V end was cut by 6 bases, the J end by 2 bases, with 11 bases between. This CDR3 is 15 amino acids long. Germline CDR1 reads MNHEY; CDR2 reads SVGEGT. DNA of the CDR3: TGTGCCAGCAGCCGGACAGCGGCCTATAATTCACCCCTCCACTTT. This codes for CASSRTAAYNSPLHF.

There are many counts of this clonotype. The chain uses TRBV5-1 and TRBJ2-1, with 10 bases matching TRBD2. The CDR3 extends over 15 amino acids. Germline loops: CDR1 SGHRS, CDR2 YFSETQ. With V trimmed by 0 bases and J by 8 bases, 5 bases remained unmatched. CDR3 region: CASSLGAGGYDEQFF. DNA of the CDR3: TGCGCCAGCAGCTTGGGAGCGGGGGGGTACGATGAGCAGTTCTTC.

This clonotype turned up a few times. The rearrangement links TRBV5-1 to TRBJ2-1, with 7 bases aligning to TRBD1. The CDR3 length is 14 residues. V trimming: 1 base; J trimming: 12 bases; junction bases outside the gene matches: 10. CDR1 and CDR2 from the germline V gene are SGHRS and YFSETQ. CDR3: CASSLMFRGRRQFF. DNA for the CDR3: TGCGCCAGCAGCTTGATGTTTAGGGGGCGTCGGCAGTTCTTC.

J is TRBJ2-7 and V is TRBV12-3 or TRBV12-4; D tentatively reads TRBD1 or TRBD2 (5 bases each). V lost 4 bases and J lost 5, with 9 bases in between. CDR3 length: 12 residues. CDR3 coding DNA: TGTGCCAGCAGTTGGGGGAGACACGAGCAGTACTTC. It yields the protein CASSWGRHEQYF.

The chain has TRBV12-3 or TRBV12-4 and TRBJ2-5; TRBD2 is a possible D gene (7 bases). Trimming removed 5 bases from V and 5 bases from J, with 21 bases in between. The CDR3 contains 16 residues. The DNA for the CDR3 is TGTGCCAGCAGTCTGCTAGCCTTGGGAGGGGGGGAGACCCAGTACTTC. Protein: CASSLLALGGGETQYF.

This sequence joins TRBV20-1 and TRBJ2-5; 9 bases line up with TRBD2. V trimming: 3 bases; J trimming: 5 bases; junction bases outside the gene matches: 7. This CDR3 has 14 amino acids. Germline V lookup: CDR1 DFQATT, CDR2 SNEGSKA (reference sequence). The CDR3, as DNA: TGCAGTGCTAGCCTGCGCGGGGGGGGTGAGACCCAGTACTTC. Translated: CSASLRGGGETQYF.

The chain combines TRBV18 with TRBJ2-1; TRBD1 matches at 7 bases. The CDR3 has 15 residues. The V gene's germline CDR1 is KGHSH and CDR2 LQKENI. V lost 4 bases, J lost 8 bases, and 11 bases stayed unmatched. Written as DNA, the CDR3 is TGTGCCAGCTCACTCGAGGACAGGTTCGGGCATGAGCAGTTCTTC. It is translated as CASSLEDRFGHEQFF. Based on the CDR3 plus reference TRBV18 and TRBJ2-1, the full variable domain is NAGVMQNPRHLVRRRGQEARLRCSPMKGHSHVYWYRQLPEEGLKFMVYLQKENIIDESGMPKERFSAEFPKEGPSILRIQQVVRGDSAAYFCASSLEDRFGHEQFFGPGTRLTVL.

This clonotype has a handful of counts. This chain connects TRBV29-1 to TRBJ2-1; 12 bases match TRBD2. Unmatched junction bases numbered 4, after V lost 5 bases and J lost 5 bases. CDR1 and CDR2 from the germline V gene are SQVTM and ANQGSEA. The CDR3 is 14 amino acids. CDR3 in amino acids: CSVRRTSGDNEQFF. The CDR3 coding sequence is TGCAGCGTTCGGAGGACTAGCGGGGACAATGAGCAGTTCTTC.

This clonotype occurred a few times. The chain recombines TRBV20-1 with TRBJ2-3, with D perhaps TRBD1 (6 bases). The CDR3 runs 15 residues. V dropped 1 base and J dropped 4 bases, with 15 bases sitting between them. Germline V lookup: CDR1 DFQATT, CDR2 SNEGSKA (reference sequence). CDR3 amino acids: CSARASQGFSDTQYF. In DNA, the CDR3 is TGCAGTGCTAGAGCCTCCCAGGGGTTTTCAGATACGCAGTATTTT.

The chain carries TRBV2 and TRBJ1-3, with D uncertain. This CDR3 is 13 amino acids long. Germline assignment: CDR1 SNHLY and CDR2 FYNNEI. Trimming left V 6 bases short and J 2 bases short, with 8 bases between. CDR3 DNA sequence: TGTGCCAGCAGCTGGTCCCCTGGAAACACCATATATTTT. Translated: CASSWSPGNTIYF.

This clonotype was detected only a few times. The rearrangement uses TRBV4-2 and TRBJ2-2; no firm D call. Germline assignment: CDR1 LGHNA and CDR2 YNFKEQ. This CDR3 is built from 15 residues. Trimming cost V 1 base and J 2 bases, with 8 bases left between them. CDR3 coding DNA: TGTGCCAGCAGCCAAGGTCCAGAAAACACCGGGGAGCTGTTTTTT. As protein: CASSQGPENTGELFF.

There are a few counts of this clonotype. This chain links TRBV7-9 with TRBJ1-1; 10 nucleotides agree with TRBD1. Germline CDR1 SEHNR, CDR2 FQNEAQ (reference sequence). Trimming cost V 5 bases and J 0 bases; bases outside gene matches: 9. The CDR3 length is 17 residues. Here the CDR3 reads CASSPPGQGTLNTEAFF. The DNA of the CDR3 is TGTGCCAGCAGCCCGCCGGGACAGGGGACCTTGAACACTGAAGCTTTCTTT.

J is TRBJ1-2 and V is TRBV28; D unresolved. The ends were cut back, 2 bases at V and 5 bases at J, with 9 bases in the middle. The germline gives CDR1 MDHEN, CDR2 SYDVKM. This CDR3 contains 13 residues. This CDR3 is CASSLSRSYGYTF. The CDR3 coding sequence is TGTGCCAGCAGTTTAAGCAGGAGTTATGGCTACACCTTC.

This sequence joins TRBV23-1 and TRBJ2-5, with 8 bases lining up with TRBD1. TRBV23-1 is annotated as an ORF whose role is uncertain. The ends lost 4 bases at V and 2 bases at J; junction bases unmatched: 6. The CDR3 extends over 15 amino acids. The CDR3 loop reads CASSLPGGMQETQYF. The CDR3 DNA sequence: TGCGCCAGCAGTCTTCCAGGGGGCATGCAAGAGACCCAGTACTTC.

The CDR3 spells CASSIERGFDEQYV. The CDR3 coding sequence is TGTGCCAGCAGTATCGAGCGGGGTTTTGACGAGCAGTACGTC. J is TRBJ2-7 and V is TRBV6-2 or TRBV6-3, with 7 nucleotides matching TRBD2. The CDR3 is 14 residues long. Germline CDR1 is MNHEY and CDR2 is SVGEGT. The ends lost 5 bases at V and 5 bases at J; junction bases unmatched: 9.

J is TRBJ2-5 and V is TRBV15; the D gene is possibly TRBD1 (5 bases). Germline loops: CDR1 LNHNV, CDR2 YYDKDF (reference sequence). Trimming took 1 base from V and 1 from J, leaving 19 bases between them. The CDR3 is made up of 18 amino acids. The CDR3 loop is CATSRAVRGRMGQETQYF. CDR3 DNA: TGTGCCACCAGCAGAGCTGTTAGGGGCAGGATGGGCCAAGAGACCCAGTACTTC.

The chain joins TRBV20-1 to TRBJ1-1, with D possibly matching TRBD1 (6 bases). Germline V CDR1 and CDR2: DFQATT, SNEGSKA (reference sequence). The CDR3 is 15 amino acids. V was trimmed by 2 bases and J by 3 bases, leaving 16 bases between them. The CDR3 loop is CSARRGQGMHTEAFF. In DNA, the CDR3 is TGCAGTGCTAGAAGGGGTCAGGGGATGCACACTGAAGCTTTCTTT.

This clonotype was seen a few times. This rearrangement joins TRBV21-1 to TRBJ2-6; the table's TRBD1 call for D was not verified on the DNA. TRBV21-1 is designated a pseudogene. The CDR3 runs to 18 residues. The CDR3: CASSKGPQGKGGANVLTF. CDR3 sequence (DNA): TGTGCCAGCAGCAAAGGACCGCAGGGGAAAGGTGGGGCCAACGTCCTGACTTTC.

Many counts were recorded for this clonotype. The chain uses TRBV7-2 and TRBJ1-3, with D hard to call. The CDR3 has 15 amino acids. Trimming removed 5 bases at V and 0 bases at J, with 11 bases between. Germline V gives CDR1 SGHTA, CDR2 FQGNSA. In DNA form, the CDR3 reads TGTGCCAGCAGCCCCGGCCCCTTCTCTGGAAACACCATATATTTT. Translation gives CASSPGPFSGNTIYF.